Given below is one T cell receptor (beta chain) in context. There are 14 residues in the CDR3. From germline, CDR1 is SGHTA and CDR2 FQGNSA. V was trimmed by 5 bases and J by 4 bases, leaving 12 bases between them. This sample was included in a study of T cell changes during pregnancy in multiple sclerosis. Sequenced by immunoSEQ multiplex PCR; TCRdb stores in-frame clones only, minus some. The table lists about 65,000 clones, around 94% of them singletons, with 3% in the top ten. This receptor was taken from a female donor in good health, enrolled as a control in a pregnancy study. This specimen was CD8+ T cells from peripheral blood mononuclear cells, taken in the third trimester of pregnancy. This chain links TRBV7-2 with TRBJ1-5; tentative D call: TRBD1 (6 bases). The CDR3 region has the DNA TGTGCCAGCAGCCCGGCAGGGGCTAATCAGCCCCAGCATTTT. It translates to CASSPAGANQPQHF.